A single sample gave rise to the 28 T cell receptor beta chains below, sequenced in a study of T cell changes during pregnancy in multiple sclerosis. Here immunoSEQ multiplex PCR was the method, and the copy in TCRdb shows in-frame clones only, minus some. Of about 40,000 clones detected, around 94% appear once; the ten largest clones hold approximately 1.8%. Specimen: peripheral blood, collected in the third trimester of pregnancy. The receptors were sampled from a female donor with multiple sclerosis, enrolled in a pregnancy study.

CDR3 loop: CASSLAGSYEQYF. The CDR3 DNA reads as TGCGCCAGCAGCTTGGCGGGGTCCTACGAGCAGTACTTC. The chain combines TRBV5-1 with TRBJ2-7; tentative D call: TRBD2 (5 bases). The CDR3 contains 13 residues. V lost 0 bases, J lost 1 base, and 5 bases lay in between. CDR1 and CDR2 from the germline V gene are SGHRS and YFSETQ.

The chain uses TRBV5-6 and TRBJ2-2; tentatively, D is TRBD1 (6 bases). The germline CDR1 and CDR2 sequences are SGHDT and YYEEEE. The V end was cut by 5 bases, the J end by 5 bases, with 16 bases between. CDR3 size: 15 residues. The CDR3, as DNA: TGTGCCAGCAGGGGGGCGTTGGGCCCAACCGGGGAGCTGTTTTTT. Translation gives CASRGALGPTGELFF.

The chain has TRBV5-5 and TRBJ2-7; TRBD2 might be the D (6 bases). The CDR3 contains 12 residues. The germline V gene has CDR1 SGHKS and CDR2 YYEKEE (reference sequence). V was pared by 0 bases and J by 9 bases, with 10 bases between. This chain's CDR3 is CASSLDGGPQYF. Written as DNA, the CDR3 is TGTGCCAGCAGCTTGGACGGAGGGCCGCAGTACTTC.

The CDR3 here is CASIMLAGNTDTQYF. For the CDR3, the DNA is TGTGCCAGCATCATGCTAGCGGGAAACACAGATACGCAGTATTTT. This rearrangement joins TRBV6-1 to TRBJ2-3; 9 bases are shared with TRBD2. CDR3 length: 15 amino acids. Germline V gene lookup returns CDR1 MNHNS and CDR2 SASEGT. V lost 7 bases, J lost 2 bases, and 7 bases stayed unmatched.

V gene TRBV14 combines with J gene TRBJ2-1, with a possible D match to TRBD2 (6 bases). V shed 7 bases and J shed 5 bases, with 12 bases lying between them. CDR1 is SGHDN, CDR2 FVKESK, per germline. The CDR3 spans 13 residues. The CDR3 sequence: CASTLGTHNEQFF. In nucleotides, the CDR3 is TGTGCCAGCACCCTCGGGACTCACAATGAGCAGTTCTTC.

The gene calls are TRBV5-6 and TRBJ2-6, with TRBD2 matching 9 bases. Germline V CDR1 and CDR2: SGHDT, YYEEEE. This CDR3 contains 17 residues. V lost 3 bases to trimming and J lost 0 bases; unmatched junction nucleotides: 4. The CDR3 coding sequence is TGTGCCAGCAGCTCAGGACTAGCGAGCTCTGGGGCCAACGTCCTGACTTTC. It specifies CASSSGLASSGANVLTF.

The V and J genes are TRBV15 and TRBJ1-1; D ambiguous. Germline V gene sequence: CDR1 LNHNV, CDR2 YYDKDF (reference sequence). The germline V and J ends were trimmed by 2 bases and 0 bases, with 16 bases remaining between them. The CDR3 has 17 amino acids. CDR3 bases: TGTGCCACCAGCAGAAGAAACAGCAAAGCCATGAACACTGAAGCTTTCTTT. Its translation is CATSRRNSKAMNTEAFF.

This clone was recorded a few times. The gene calls are TRBV7-3 and TRBJ1-1; perhaps TRBD1 as D (5 bases). V shed 5 bases and J shed 3 bases, with 10 bases lying between them. Germline V lookup: CDR1 SGHTA, CDR2 FQGTGA. This CDR3 comprises 13 residues. CDR3 coding DNA: TGTGCCAGCAGCCCTGACAGCTACACTGAAGCTTTCTTT. The encoded protein is CASSPDSYTEAFF.

The V call is TRBV5-6, the J call TRBJ2-7; 9 bases are a match to TRBD1. This CDR3 spans 15 amino acids. The V gene's germline CDR1 is SGHDT and CDR2 YYEEEE. V gave up 4 bases and J gave up 3 bases; unmatched junction bases: 8. CDR3 sequence: CASSLLGQGIYEQYF. The CDR3 region has the DNA TGTGCCAGCAGCCTCCTGGGACAGGGAATCTACGAGCAGTACTTC.

V usage is TRBV9 and J usage is TRBJ2-2; 11 bases agree with TRBD2. This CDR3 region has 15 residues. V lost 1 base, J lost 6 bases, and 2 bases stayed unmatched. From germline, CDR1 is SGDLS and CDR2 YYNGEE. Written as DNA, the CDR3 is TGTGCCAGCAGCGTACTAGCGGGGGGTTCCGGGGAGCTGTTTTTT. Translating it yields CASSVLAGGSGELFF.

This chain uses TRBV7-2 with TRBJ1-2; D perhaps matches TRBD1 (6 bases). The CDR3 spans 14 residues. Deletions cut 1 base from V and 7 bases from J, with 13 bases between. Germline V gives CDR1 SGHTA, CDR2 FQGNSA. The CDR3 sequence is CASSLEQGLGGYTF. CDR3 DNA: TGTGCCAGCAGCTTAGAGCAGGGGCTCGGTGGCTACACCTTC.

In this sample, this clone turned up once. The chain carries TRBV7-9 and TRBJ1-2; a possible D gene is TRBD1 (5 bases). Per the germline V gene, CDR1 is SEHNR and CDR2 is FQNEAQ (reference sequence). CDR3 length: 16 residues. V lost 0 bases, J lost 4 bases, and 15 bases lay in between. The CDR3 DNA is TGTGCCAGCAGCTTAGCCGGGGGGGACGCTTCCTATGGCTACACCTTC. Translated, it gives CASSLAGGDASYGYTF. The entire variable domain, with the rest obtained from reference TRBV7-9 and TRBJ1-2, is as follows: DTGVSQNPRHKITKRGQNVTFRCDPISEHNRLYWYRQTLGQGPEFLTYFQNEAQLEKSRLLSDRFSAERPKGSFSTLEIQRTEQGDSAMYLCASSLAGGDASYGYTFGSGTRLTVV.

The rearrangement links TRBV5-6 to TRBJ1-2; D is possibly TRBD1 (5 bases). The V and J ends lost 0 bases and 8 bases respectively, with 14 bases between them. The CDR3 has 14 residues. Per the germline V gene, CDR1 is SGHDT and CDR2 is YYEEEE. The CDR3 protein is CASSLVSGRGGYTF. The DNA for the CDR3 is TGTGCCAGCAGCTTGGTTTCAGGGCGGGGAGGCTACACCTTC.

With regard to this clone: A read error may account for a junction end that differs from germline. Additional DNA sequences in this sample encode the identical CDR3. V is TRBV7-7 and J is TRBJ2-7; 7 bases agree with TRBD1. CDR1 and CDR2 from the germline V gene are SSHAT and FNYEAQ (reference sequence). This CDR3 contains 16 residues. The DNA of the CDR3 is TGTGCTAGCAGCAGTCGACAGGGTACAGGCTCCTACGAGCAGTACTTC. This translates into CASSSRQGTGSYEQYF.

The rearrangement uses TRBV27 and TRBJ1-2; the D is unclear. Trimming cost V 2 bases and J 5 bases, with 15 bases left between them. The V gene's germline CDR1 is MNHEY and CDR2 SMNVEV (reference sequence). The CDR3 spans 15 residues. DNA for the CDR3: TGTGCCAGCAGTTTAACCCAGGCGAGTTTATATGGCTACACCTTC. Its protein is CASSLTQASLYGYTF.

The CDR3 nucleotides are TGTGCCTGGACGAAGGGGGCCCCTGAAGCTTTCTTT. This gives the protein CAWTKGAPEAFF. The rearrangement joins TRBV30 to TRBJ1-1; 7 positions agree with TRBD1. J was trimmed by 6 bases and V by 4 bases; bases with no gene match: 5. The CDR3 sequence is 12 residues long. Germline V gene sequence: CDR1 GTSNPN, CDR2 SVGIG (reference sequence).

The rearrangement uses TRBV4-2 and TRBJ1-5; the match to TRBD1 covers 8 bases. Unmatched junction bases numbered 7, after V lost 3 bases and J lost 6 bases. Germline-derived CDR1 and CDR2 are LGHNA and YNFKEQ. The CDR3 is 15 residues long. CDR3 region: CASSQDDRGTQPQHF. CDR3 sequence (DNA): TGTGCCAGCAGCCAGGATGACAGGGGAACTCAGCCCCAGCATTTT.

V gene TRBV7-9 combines with J gene TRBJ2-7; TRBD1 agrees at 9 bases. V lost 4 bases and J lost 2; bases outside the gene matches: 3. The CDR3 is 14 amino acids. Germline V CDR1 and CDR2: SEHNR, FQNEAQ (reference sequence). The DNA for the CDR3 is TGTGCCAGCAGCTGGGGACAGGGAACCTACGAGCAGTACTTC. Its translation: CASSWGQGTYEQYF.

The rearrangement links TRBV5-1 to TRBJ2-1, with D possibly being TRBD2 (5 bases). The germline V gene encodes CDR1 SGHRS and CDR2 YFSETQ. Trimming took off 3 bases at V and 7 bases at J, with 17 bases between the two ends. The CDR3 runs to 15 residues. The CDR3 DNA follows: TGCGCCAGCAGCTCGGACCAGAGGGCCGGGAATGAGCAGTTCTTC. It codes for CASSSDQRAGNEQFF.

The chain employs TRBV7-8 and TRBJ2-7; tentative D call: TRBD2 (6 bases). This CDR3 has 15 residues. Germline assignment: CDR1 SGHVS and CDR2 FQNEAQ. Trimming took 1 base from V and 0 from J, leaving 10 bases between them. The CDR3 region has the DNA TGTGCCAGCAGCTTAGTCGTCGGGAGCTCCTACGAGCAGTACTTC. The encoded protein is CASSLVVGSSYEQYF. Full variable domain (rest looked up from reference TRBV7-8 and TRBJ2-7): GAGVSQSPRYKVAKRGQDVALRCDPISGHVSLFWYQQALGQGPEFLTYFQNEAQLDKSGLPSDRFFAERPEGSVSTLKIQRTQQEDSAVYLCASSLVVGSSYEQYFGPGTRLTVT.

The chain joins TRBV19 to TRBJ1-1; tentatively, D is TRBD1 (6 bases). Looked up from germline, CDR1 is LNHDA and CDR2 is SQIVND (reference sequence). Trimming took off 1 base at V and 2 bases at J, with 8 bases between the two ends. The CDR3 spans 14 residues. The CDR3 region has the DNA TGTGCCAGTAGTATAGCGGGGGGCAACACTGAAGCTTTCTTT. Its protein is CASSIAGGNTEAFF.

V is TRBV18 and J is TRBJ1-6; the D gene is possibly TRBD1 (5 bases). The V and J ends lost 5 bases and 8 bases respectively, with 13 bases between them. CDR1 KGHSH and CDR2 LQKENI come from the germline V gene. The CDR3 runs 14 residues. The chain's CDR3 is CASSSQGIDSPLHF. The CDR3 DNA sequence: TGTGCCAGCTCATCGCAGGGAATTGATTCACCCCTCCACTTT.

The CDR3 loop is CASSSPWSGGNLQETQYF. DNA for the CDR3: TGTGCCAGCAGCTCCCCTTGGAGCGGGGGTAACCTACAAGAGACCCAGTACTTC. The J gene is TRBJ2-5, the V gene TRBV7-2; 8 nucleotides line up with TRBD2. The length of the CDR3 is 18 residues. Germline V gene data show CDR1 as SGHTA and CDR2 as FQGNSA. J was trimmed by 2 bases and V by 4 bases; bases with no gene match: 15.

This clone was counted a single time. The chain joins TRBV5-1 to TRBJ1-4; 7 positions match TRBD1. The CDR3 consists of 15 residues. Germline lookup yields CDR1 SGHRS and CDR2 YFSETQ. With 2 bases clipped from V and 4 bases from J, the junction kept 5 bases outside the gene matches. In nucleotides, the CDR3 is TGCGCCAGCAGCTTAGGGGGCAGAGTTAATGAAAAACTGTTTTTT. Translated, it gives CASSLGGRVNEKLFF.

The rearrangement joins TRBV5-1 to TRBJ2-3; TRBD2 might be the D (6 bases). Germline V gene lookup returns CDR1 SGHRS and CDR2 YFSETQ. This CDR3 region has 14 residues. V lost 4 bases and J 1 base, leaving 10 bases between the germline ends. In nucleotides, the CDR3 is TGCGCCAGCAGCCGGGACTCCCGCACAGATACGCAGTATTTT. Its translation is CASSRDSRTDTQYF.

The CDR3 loop reads CASSFSGTGISGANVLTF. The CDR3 DNA reads TGTGCCAGCAGTTTCTCCGGGACAGGGATCTCTGGGGCCAACGTCCTGACTTTC. The chain links TRBV27 to TRBJ2-6, with 9 bases lining up with TRBD1. The CDR3 loop spans 18 amino acids. V trimming: 3 bases; J trimming: 0 bases; junction bases outside the gene matches: 6. The germline V gene encodes CDR1 MNHEY and CDR2 SMNVEV (reference sequence).

The chain recombines TRBV5-5 with TRBJ2-5; TRBD2 matches 7 bases. CDR3 size: 14 residues. Germline CDR1 SGHKS, CDR2 YYEKEE (reference sequence). The junction had 8 bases not matched to a gene; V was cut back by 4 bases and J by 5 bases. In DNA form, the CDR3 reads TGTGCCAGCAGCCCTCTAGGTAGCGGGGAGACCCAGTACTTC. Amino acids: CASSPLGSGETQYF.

The rearrangement joins TRBV25-1 to TRBJ1-1, with 8 bases that match TRBD1. Germline CDR1 MGHDK, CDR2 SYGVNS. V was pared by 2 bases and J by 11 bases, with 7 bases of the junction left unmatched. The CDR3 has 13 amino acids. DNA for the CDR3: TGTGCCAGCAGTGAAGCAGGGGGCGCCGGGGCTTTCTTT. This encodes CASSEAGGAGAFF.